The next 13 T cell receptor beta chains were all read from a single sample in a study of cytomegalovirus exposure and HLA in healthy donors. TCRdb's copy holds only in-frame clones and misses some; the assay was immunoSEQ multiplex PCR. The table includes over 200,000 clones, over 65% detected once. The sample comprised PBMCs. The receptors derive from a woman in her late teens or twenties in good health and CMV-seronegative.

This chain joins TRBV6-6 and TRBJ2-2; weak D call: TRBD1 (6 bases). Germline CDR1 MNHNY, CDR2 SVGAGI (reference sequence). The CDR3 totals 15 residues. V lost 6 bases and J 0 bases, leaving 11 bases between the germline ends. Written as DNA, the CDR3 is TGTGCCAGCAGGTTAGGGACACCGAACACCGGGGAGCTGTTTTTT. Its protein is CASRLGTPNTGELFF.

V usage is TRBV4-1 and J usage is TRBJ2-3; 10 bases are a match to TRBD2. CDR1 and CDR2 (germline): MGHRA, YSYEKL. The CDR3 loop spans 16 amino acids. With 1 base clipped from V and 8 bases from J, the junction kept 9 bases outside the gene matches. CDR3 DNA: TGCGCCAGCAGCCAAGCCCCCCGGACTAGCGGCCGTACGCAGTATTTT. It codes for CASSQAPRTSGRTQYF.

The CDR3 is CASSLAEGGSWLAGYEQYF. CDR3 nucleotides: TGCGCCAGCAGCTTGGCCGAGGGCGGCTCGTGGCTAGCGGGCTACGAGCAGTACTTC. The chain joins TRBV5-1 to TRBJ2-7; 8 bases fit TRBD2. Trimming removed 0 bases from V and 3 bases from J; junction bases left unmatched: 17. The CDR3 is 19 amino acids. Germline CDR1 and CDR2: SGHRS and YFSETQ.

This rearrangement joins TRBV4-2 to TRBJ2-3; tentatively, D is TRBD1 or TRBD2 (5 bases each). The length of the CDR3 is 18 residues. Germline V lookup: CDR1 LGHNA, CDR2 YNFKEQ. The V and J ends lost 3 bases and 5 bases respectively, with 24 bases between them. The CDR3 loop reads CASSQLTLANRGEDTQYF. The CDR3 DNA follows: TGTGCCAGCAGCCAGCTAACTTTAGCGAACCGAGGGGAAGATACGCAGTATTTT.

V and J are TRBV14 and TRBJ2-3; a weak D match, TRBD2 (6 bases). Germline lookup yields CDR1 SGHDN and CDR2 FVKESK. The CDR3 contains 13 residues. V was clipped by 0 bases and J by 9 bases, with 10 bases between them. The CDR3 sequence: CASSQDDGGTQYF. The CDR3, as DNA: TGTGCCAGCAGCCAAGATGACGGGGGAACGCAGTATTTT.

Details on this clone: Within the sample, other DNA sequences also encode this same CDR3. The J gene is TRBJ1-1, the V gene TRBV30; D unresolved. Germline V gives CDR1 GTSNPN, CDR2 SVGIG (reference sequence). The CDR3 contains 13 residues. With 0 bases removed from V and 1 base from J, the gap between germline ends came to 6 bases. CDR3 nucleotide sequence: TGTGCCTGGAGTGTAGAGTCGAACACTGAAGCTTTCTTT. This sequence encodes CAWSVESNTEAFF.

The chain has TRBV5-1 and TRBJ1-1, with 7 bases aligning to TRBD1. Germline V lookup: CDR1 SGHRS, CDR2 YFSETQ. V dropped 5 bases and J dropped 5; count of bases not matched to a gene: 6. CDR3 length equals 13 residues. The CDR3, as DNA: TGCGCCAGCAGGGGTGAGGGACAGACTGAAGCTTTCTTT. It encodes CASRGEGQTEAFF.

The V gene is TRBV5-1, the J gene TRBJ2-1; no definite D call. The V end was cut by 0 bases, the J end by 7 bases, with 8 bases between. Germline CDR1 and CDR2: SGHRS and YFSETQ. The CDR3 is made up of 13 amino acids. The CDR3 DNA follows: TGCGCCAGCAGCTTGGGGACGCTTAATGAGCAGTTCTTC. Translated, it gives CASSLGTLNEQFF.

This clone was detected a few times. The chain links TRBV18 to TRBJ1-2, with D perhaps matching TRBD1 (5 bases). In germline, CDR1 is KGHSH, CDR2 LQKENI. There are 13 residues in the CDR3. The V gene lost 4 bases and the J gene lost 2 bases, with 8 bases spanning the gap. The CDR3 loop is CASSLDKNYGYTF. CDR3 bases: TGTGCCAGCTCACTGGACAAGAACTATGGCTACACCTTC.

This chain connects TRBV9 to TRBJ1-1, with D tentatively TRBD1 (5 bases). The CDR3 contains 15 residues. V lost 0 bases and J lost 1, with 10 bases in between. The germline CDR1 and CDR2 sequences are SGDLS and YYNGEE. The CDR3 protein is CASSVGIGANTEAFF. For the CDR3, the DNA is TGTGCCAGCAGCGTAGGTATAGGGGCGAACACTGAAGCTTTCTTT.

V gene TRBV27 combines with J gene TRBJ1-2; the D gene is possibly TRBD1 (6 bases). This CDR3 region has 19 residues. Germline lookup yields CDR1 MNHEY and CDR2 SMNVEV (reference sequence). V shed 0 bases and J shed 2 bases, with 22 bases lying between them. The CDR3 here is CASSLSWVRGAETNYGYTF. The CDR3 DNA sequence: TGTGCCAGCAGTTTATCGTGGGTCCGGGGGGCAGAGACCAACTATGGCTACACCTTC.

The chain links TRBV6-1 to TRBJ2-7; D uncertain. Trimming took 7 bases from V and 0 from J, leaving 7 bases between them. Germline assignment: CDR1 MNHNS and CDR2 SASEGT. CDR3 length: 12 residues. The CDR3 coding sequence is TGTGCCAGCACGGGCAGCTCCTACGAGCAGTACTTC. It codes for CASTGSSYEQYF.

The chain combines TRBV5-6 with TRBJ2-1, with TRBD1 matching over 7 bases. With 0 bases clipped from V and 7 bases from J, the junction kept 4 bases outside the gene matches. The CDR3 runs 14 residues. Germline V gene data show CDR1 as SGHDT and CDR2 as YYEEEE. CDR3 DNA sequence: TGTGCCAGCAGCTTGGGACAGGGAGTAAATGAGCAGTTCTTC. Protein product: CASSLGQGVNEQFF.